This TCR beta chain was captured in a study of shared clonotypes between healthy human individuals. Cells designated naive CD8 were CD45RO-negative and were positively selected for CCR7, with terminally differentiated effector memory CD45RA+ cells excluded. With 4 bases clipped from V and 4 bases from J, the junction kept 4 bases outside the gene matches. Germline loops: CDR1 SGHTA, CDR2 FQGNSA. This CDR3 comprises 14 residues. Assay used: immunoSEQ multiplex PCR; TCRdb lists only in-frame clones, some missing. The sample holds about 610,000 clones; approximately 96% are singletons and the top ten take about 0.12%.

The sequence was obtained from a woman between 25 and 40 years old in good health. Sequenced sample: naive CD8+ T cells sorted from blood. The chain links TRBV7-2 to TRBJ2-7, with TRBD2 matching over 10 bases. CDR3 coding DNA: TGTGCCAGCAGCTCTAGCGGGAGAGGTTACGAGCAGTACTTC. Translated: CASSSSGRGYEQYF.